The 30 T cell receptor beta chains in this list originate from one sample, sequenced in a study of blood T cell repertoires in COVID-19. The method was immunoSEQ multiplex PCR; TCRdb's version includes in-frame clones alone and lacks a portion of them. Seen here are a few hundred thousand clones, roughly nine tenths observed once, and the top ten hold 5% to 7%. The sample consisted of peripheral blood. These receptor sequences come from a man between 18 and 29 years old who had recovered from COVID-19.

The CDR3 protein is CASSQDLQGVGYTF. The CDR3 DNA reads as TGTGCCAGCAGCCAAGATTTACAGGGGGTCGGCTACACCTTC. This chain joins TRBV3-1 (or the pseudogene TRBV3-2) and TRBJ1-2, with 8 bases matching TRBD1. The CDR3 is 14 residues long. Germline CDR1 LGHDT, CDR2 YNNKEL (reference sequence). V dropped 0 bases and J dropped 8; count of bases not matched to a gene: 5.

The chain is built from TRBV11-2 and TRBJ2-3; 10 nucleotides align to TRBD1. The germline CDR1 and CDR2 sequences are SGHAT and FQNNGV. This CDR3 spans 15 amino acids. V shed 5 bases and J 3 bases; nucleotides not matched to a gene: 5. This chain's CDR3 is CASSPGTGATDTQYF. The CDR3 DNA follows: TGTGCCAGCAGCCCCGGGACAGGGGCAACAGATACGCAGTATTTT.

The chain couples TRBV5-1 to TRBJ1-1, with a possible D match to TRBD1 (5 bases). Germline V gives CDR1 SGHRS, CDR2 YFSETQ. Between the trimmed V and J ends, which lost 6 bases and 1 base, there was a span of 10 bases. CDR3 length: 13 residues. CDR3: CASMEGSNTEAFF. CDR3 sequence (DNA): TGCGCCAGCATGGAGGGGTCGAACACTGAAGCTTTCTTT.

The chain has TRBV18 and TRBJ2-2; D possibly corresponds to TRBD1 (6 bases). CDR1 and CDR2 (germline): KGHSH, LQKENI. This CDR3 comprises 14 residues. Deletions cut 2 bases from V and 4 bases from J, with 8 bases between. The CDR3 reads CASSPGGSTGELFF. In nucleotides, the CDR3 is TGTGCCAGCTCACCAGGGGGCTCCACCGGGGAGCTGTTTTTT.

The DNA for the CDR3 is TGCGCCAGCAGCCAAGAGCCCTCCGGGGATTCCTACGAGCAGTACTTC. Amino acid sequence: CASSQEPSGDSYEQYF. The V call is TRBV4-3, the J call TRBJ2-7, with D possibly being TRBD2 (5 bases). V was trimmed by 0 bases and J by 1 base, leaving 13 bases between them. The CDR3 runs 16 residues. Germline V gene sequence: CDR1 LGHNA, CDR2 YSLEER.

The chain has TRBV6-5 and TRBJ2-7; 11 nucleotides align to TRBD2. Germline V gives CDR1 MNHEY, CDR2 SVGAGI. V shed 6 bases, J shed 3 bases, and the junction held 4 bases outside the gene matches. The CDR3 is 14 residues long. The DNA for the CDR3 is TGTGCCAGCAGGCAAACTAGCGGGGGCTACGAGCAGTACTTC. Protein: CASRQTSGGYEQYF.

Turning to this clone: The sample carries other DNA sequences with the same CDR3. V usage is TRBV6-5 and J usage is TRBJ1-1; unclear D gene. V was clipped by 0 bases and J by 1 base, with 6 bases between them. The V gene's germline CDR1 is MNHEY and CDR2 SVGAGI. The CDR3 totals 14 residues. The CDR3 nucleotides read TGTGCCAGCAGTTACTCGACTGGGAACACTGAAGCTTTCTTT. It yields the protein CASSYSTGNTEAFF.

This clone was observed a single time. The chain uses TRBV4-1 and TRBJ2-1; TRBD2 aligns across 10 bases. Germline CDR1 and CDR2: MGHRA and YSYEKL. The CDR3 contains 15 residues. V was pared by 7 bases and J by 4 bases, with 7 bases of the junction left unmatched. The DNA for the CDR3 is TGCGCCAGCACTTCCGGGACTAGCGAGTACAATGAGCAGTTCTTC. Residues: CASTSGTSEYNEQFF.

This chain links TRBV18 with TRBJ2-2; maybe TRBD1 (5 bases). Trimming pared 5 bases from V and 0 bases from J, leaving 13 bases between. Germline CDR1 is KGHSH and CDR2 is LQKENI. This CDR3 region has 16 residues. CDR3 sequence: CASSSQTAANTGELFF. CDR3 sequence (DNA): TGTGCCAGCTCATCTCAGACAGCCGCGAACACCGGGGAGCTGTTTTTT.

V is TRBV3-1 (or the pseudogene TRBV3-2) and J is TRBJ2-5, with a weak D call TRBD1 (6 bases). The CDR3 totals 14 residues. CDR1 and CDR2 (germline): LGHDT, YNNKEL (reference sequence). Trimming took off 7 bases at V and 4 bases at J, with 16 bases between the two ends. The CDR3 DNA reads as TGTGCCAGCAAAGTTCAGGGGTCGGGAGAGACCCAGTACTTC. This codes for CASKVQGSGETQYF.

This chain uses TRBV6-5 with TRBJ2-7; TRBD1 matches at 8 bases. The CDR3 runs to 12 residues. J lost 12 bases, V lost 5 bases, and 9 bases had no gene match. Germline V lookup: CDR1 MNHEY, CDR2 SVGAGI. CDR3 protein: CASSLGTGSRYF. The CDR3 coding sequence is TGTGCCAGCAGTCTTGGGACAGGCAGCAGGTACTTC.

The chain uses TRBV2 and TRBJ2-7; 11 bases are a match to TRBD1. In germline, CDR1 is SNHLY, CDR2 FYNNEI. The trim removed 11 bases at V and 3 bases at J, leaving 9 bases unmatched. CDR3 length: 14 amino acids. CDR3: CAGRTGTGGYEQYF. The CDR3 DNA is TGTGCCGGGAGAACCGGGACAGGGGGCTACGAGCAGTACTTC. Based on the CDR3 plus reference TRBV2 and TRBJ2-7, the full variable domain is EPEVTQTPSHQVTQMGQEVILRCVPISNHLYFYWYRQILGQKVEFLVSFYNNEISEKSEIFDDQFSVERPDGSNFTLKIRSTKLEDSAMYFCAGRTGTGGYEQYFGPGTRLTVT.

The chain is built from TRBV23-1 and TRBJ2-2, with 10 bases identical to TRBD1. TRBV23-1 qualifies as an ORF whose function is uncertain. V dropped 3 bases and J dropped 6; count of bases not matched to a gene: 7. The CDR3 spans 16 residues. As DNA, the CDR3 is TGCGCCAGCAGTCAGCGGGACAGGGGAGGATCCGGGGAGCTGTTTTTT. Translation: CASSQRDRGGSGELFF.

This chain connects TRBV10-3 to TRBJ2-5, with 10 bases fitting TRBD2. V was clipped by 4 bases and J by 3 bases; unmatched bases: 11. This CDR3 contains 17 residues. CDR1 is ENHRY, CDR2 SYGVKD, per germline. CDR3 in DNA: TGTGCCATCAGTGGAGGTCTAGCGGGAGTGGGAGAAGAGACCCAGTACTTC. This codes for CAISGGLAGVGEETQYF.

This chain links TRBV18 with TRBJ2-7; D perhaps matches TRBD1 (5 bases). Looked up from germline, CDR1 is KGHSH and CDR2 is LQKENI. Trimming stripped 6 bases from V and 4 bases from J, with 10 bases between. The CDR3 covers 12 residues. CDR3 nucleotide sequence: TGTGCCAGCTCCGCCAACAGGTACGAGCAGTACTTC. Translated: CASSANRYEQYF.

The genes are TRBV5-5 and TRBJ2-1; TRBD2 is a possible D gene (5 bases). Germline CDR1 SGHKS, CDR2 YYEKEE (reference sequence). The length of the CDR3 is 12 residues. The V end was cut by 10 bases, the J end by 8 bases, with 16 bases between. The CDR3 nucleotides read TGTGCCGGGAGCGGACCCGGGGATGAGCAGTTCTTC. Translation gives CAGSGPGDEQFF.

This chain connects TRBV7-2 to TRBJ1-6; 8 bases fit TRBD1. The CDR3 totals 17 residues. Trimming took 4 bases from V and 7 from J; bases not matched to a gene: 12. CDR1 and CDR2 (germline): SGHTA, FQGNSA. The CDR3 protein is CASSSPGQVLLNSPLHF. CDR3 sequence (DNA): TGTGCCAGCAGCTCTCCGGGACAGGTTTTGCTCAATTCACCCCTCCACTTT.

This clone was seen a single time. The chain combines TRBV24-1 with TRBJ2-7; TRBD2 matches 12 bases. Germline CDR1 is KGHDR and CDR2 is SFDVKD. The V gene end was trimmed by 9 bases and the J gene end by 6 bases; junction bases not matched to a gene: 5. The CDR3 is 13 residues long. CDR3 in amino acids: CATAPGLAGEQYF. The CDR3 coding sequence is TGTGCCACCGCGCCGGGACTAGCGGGCGAGCAGTACTTC.

J is TRBJ1-1 and V is TRBV9; weak D call: TRBD1 (5 bases). The CDR3 loop spans 13 amino acids. V lost 7 bases and J 1 base, leaving 11 bases between the germline ends. CDR1 and CDR2 from the germline V gene are SGDLS and YYNGEE. CDR3 coding DNA: TGTGCCAGCGGCTCCACAGGGAACACTGAAGCTTTCTTT. It yields the protein CASGSTGNTEAFF. The full variable domain, in which reference TRBV9 and TRBJ1-1 provide the parts outside the CDR3, is DSGVTQTPKHLITATGQRVTLRCSPRSGDLSVYWYQQSLDQGLQFLIQYYNGEERAKGNILERFSAQQFPDLHSELNLSSLELGDSALYFCASGSTGNTEAFFGQGTRLTVV.

The gene calls are TRBV20-1 and TRBJ2-3; possibly TRBD1 for D (6 bases). The CDR3 has 11 amino acids. Germline V CDR1 and CDR2: DFQATT, SNEGSKA (reference sequence). CDR3 in amino acids: CRTGGSDTQYF. DNA of the CDR3: TGCAGGACTGGGGGCTCAGATACGCAGTATTTT.

The chain's CDR3 is CASSVGAGALMDEQFF. CDR3 DNA sequence: TGTGCCAGCAGCGTAGGAGCGGGGGCCCTTATGGATGAGCAGTTCTTC. The rearrangement joins TRBV9 to TRBJ2-1; 8 positions match TRBD2. Trimming took 0 bases from V and 8 from J; bases not matched to a gene: 10. This CDR3 has 16 residues. Germline V lookup: CDR1 SGDLS, CDR2 YYNGEE.

This chain joins TRBV6-5 and TRBJ1-4; no clear D. This CDR3 comprises 14 residues. V lost 7 bases, J lost 4 bases, and 13 bases lay in between. CDR1 MNHEY and CDR2 SVGAGI come from the germline V gene. The DNA of the CDR3 is TGTGCCAGCACCCCCGAGGCCATTAATGAAAAACTGTTTTTT. Protein sequence: CASTPEAINEKLFF.

This sequence joins TRBV6-6 and TRBJ1-1; D perhaps matches TRBD1 (5 bases). This CDR3 spans 12 amino acids. Germline V gives CDR1 MNHNY, CDR2 SVGAGI (reference sequence). Trimming pared 7 bases from V and 10 bases from J, leaving 16 bases between. The CDR3 DNA reads as TGTGCCAGCACCCTTATCGGCCAGGGAGCTTTCTTT. It translates to CASTLIGQGAFF.

This clone has just a few counts. The chain has TRBV7-2 and TRBJ1-1, with D tentatively TRBD1 (5 bases). Germline CDR1 SGHTA, CDR2 FQGNSA. The V end lost 5 bases, the J end lost 7 bases, and 8 bases lay between the germline ends. The length of the CDR3 is 11 residues. This CDR3 is CASSHGGEAFF. DNA for the CDR3: TGTGCCAGCAGCCACGGGGGTGAAGCTTTCTTT.

The rearrangement joins TRBV18 to TRBJ2-5; a possible D gene is TRBD2 (6 bases). This CDR3 is 14 amino acids long. Deletions cut 2 bases from V and 5 bases from J, with 12 bases between. CDR1 and CDR2 (germline): KGHSH, LQKENI. CDR3 residues: CASSPLGGIETQYF. CDR3 coding DNA: TGTGCCAGCTCACCATTGGGGGGAATCGAGACCCAGTACTTC.

The V call is TRBV12-3 or TRBV12-4, the J call TRBJ2-5; a possible D gene is TRBD1 (5 bases). The CDR3 sequence is 13 residues long. V was clipped by 7 bases and J by 5 bases, with 14 bases between them. The CDR3 protein is CASMFQGVETQYF. CDR3 nucleotides: TGTGCCAGCATGTTTCAGGGTGTCGAGACCCAGTACTTC.

The genes are TRBV27 and TRBJ2-7; TRBD2 matches at 7 bases. Germline CDR1 and CDR2: MNHEY and SMNVEV (reference sequence). The CDR3 has 14 residues. Unmatched junction bases numbered 7, after V lost 8 bases and J lost 0 bases. Here the CDR3 reads CASAGGTNSYEQYF. CDR3 nucleotides: TGTGCCAGCGCCGGCGGGACTAACTCCTACGAGCAGTACTTC.

This chain uses TRBV30 with TRBJ2-1; TRBD2 matches at 7 bases. Germline V gene sequence: CDR1 GTSNPN, CDR2 SVGIG (reference sequence). CDR3 size: 14 residues. The J segment lost 6 bases and the V segment lost 1 base, leaving 6 bases of the junction unmatched. The CDR3 is CAWSEGRELNEQFF. The CDR3 nucleotides read TGTGCCTGGAGTGAGGGGCGGGAGCTCAATGAGCAGTTCTTC.

V is TRBV7-2 and J is TRBJ2-1, with D uncertain. Germline V gene sequence: CDR1 SGHTA, CDR2 FQGNSA. The ends were cut back, 6 bases at V and 0 bases at J, with 12 bases in the middle. This CDR3 contains 15 residues. The CDR3 coding sequence is TGTGCCAGCAGTTCCCTACCAAGCTCCTACAATGAGCAGTTCTTC. This translates into CASSSLPSSYNEQFF.

This clone was recorded once. The chain uses TRBV19 and TRBJ2-3, with 7 bases identical to TRBD2. This CDR3 is 14 amino acids long. The V and J ends lost 6 bases and 4 bases, in that order; junction bases with no gene match: 7. Germline V lookup: CDR1 LNHDA, CDR2 SQIVND (reference sequence). CDR3 amino acids: CASRRSGDPDTQYF. DNA for the CDR3: TGTGCCAGTAGGCGGAGCGGGGACCCAGATACGCAGTATTTT.